The clone carrying this T cell receptor (beta chain) has ten or more counts. The entry originates in a study of human T cells and chemical hapten exposure. This CDR3 is built from 15 residues. The time point was: patch test 1, 2 weeks after DPC sensitization. The sample's treatment: therapeutic diphenylcyclopropenone sensitization with weekly scalp DPC. Donation of samples came from alopecia patients who were 18 to 70 years old and suitable for DPC. MiXCR, run by TCRdb on the RACE reads, gives a single entry per CDR3 protein. The repertoire includes more than 90,000 distinct CDR3 sequences, roughly a tenth of them detected once, and roughly 2.2% sits in the top ten.

Here the sequenced sample was whole blood, taken in connection with sensitization to the hapten diphenylcyclopropenone (DPC). The V gene is TRBV21-1, the J gene TRBJ1-2; TRBD1, as called in the table, went unchecked against the DNA. TRBV21-1 represents a pseudogene. This TCR came from a man between 35 and 55 years old with alopecia areata. Some clones in this sample may be carry-over from other donors' samples. The CDR3 loop reads CASSLRQGARYGYTF. DNA for the CDR3: TGTGCCAGCAGCCTCCGACAGGGAGCTCGCTATGGCTACACCTTC.